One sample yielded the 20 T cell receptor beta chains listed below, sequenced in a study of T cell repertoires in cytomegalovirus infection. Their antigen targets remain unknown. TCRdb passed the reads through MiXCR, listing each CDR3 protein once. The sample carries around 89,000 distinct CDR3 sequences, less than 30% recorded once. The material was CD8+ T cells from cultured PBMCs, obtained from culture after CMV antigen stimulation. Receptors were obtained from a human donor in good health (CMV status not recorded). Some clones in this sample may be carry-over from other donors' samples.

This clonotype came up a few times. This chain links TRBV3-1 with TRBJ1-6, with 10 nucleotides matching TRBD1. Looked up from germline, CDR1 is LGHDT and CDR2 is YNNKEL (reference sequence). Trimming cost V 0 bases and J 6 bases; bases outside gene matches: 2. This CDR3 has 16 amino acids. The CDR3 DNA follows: TGTGCCAGCAGCCAAGATCGGGACAGGGGTAATTCACCCCTCCACTTT. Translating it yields CASSQDRDRGNSPLHF.

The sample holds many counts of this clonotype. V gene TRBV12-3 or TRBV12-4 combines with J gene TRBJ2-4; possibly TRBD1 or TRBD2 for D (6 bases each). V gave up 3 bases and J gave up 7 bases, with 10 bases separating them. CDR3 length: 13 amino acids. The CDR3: CASSFGGPNIQYF. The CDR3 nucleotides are TGTGCCAGCAGTTTTGGGGGGCCGAACATTCAGTACTTC.

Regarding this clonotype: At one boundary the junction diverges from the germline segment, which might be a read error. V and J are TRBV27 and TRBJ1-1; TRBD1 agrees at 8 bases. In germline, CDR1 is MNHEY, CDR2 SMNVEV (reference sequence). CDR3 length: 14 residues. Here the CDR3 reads CASSLDRAGTEASF. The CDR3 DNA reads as TGTGCCAGCAGTTTGGACAGGGCGGGCACTGAAGCTTCCTTT.

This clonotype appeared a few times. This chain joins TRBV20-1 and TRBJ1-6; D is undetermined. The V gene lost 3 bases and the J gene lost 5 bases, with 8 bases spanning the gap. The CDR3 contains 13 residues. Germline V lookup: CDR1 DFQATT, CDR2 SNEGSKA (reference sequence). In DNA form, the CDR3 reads TGCAGTGCTAGGGAGAGTAATAATTCACCCCTCCACTTT. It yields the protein CSARESNNSPLHF.

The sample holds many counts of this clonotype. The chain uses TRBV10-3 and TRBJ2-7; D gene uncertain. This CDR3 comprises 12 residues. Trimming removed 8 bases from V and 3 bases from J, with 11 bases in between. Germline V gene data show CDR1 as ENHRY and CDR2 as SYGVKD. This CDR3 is CAIAQLDYEQYF. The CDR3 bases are TGTGCCATCGCCCAGTTGGACTACGAGCAGTACTTC.

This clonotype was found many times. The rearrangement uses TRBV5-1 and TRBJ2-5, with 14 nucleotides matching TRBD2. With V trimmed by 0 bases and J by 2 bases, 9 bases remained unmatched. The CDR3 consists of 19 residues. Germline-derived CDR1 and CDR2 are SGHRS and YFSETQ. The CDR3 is CASSLDGTSGGPIQETQYF. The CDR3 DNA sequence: TGCGCCAGCAGCTTGGATGGGACTAGCGGGGGTCCAATACAAGAGACCCAGTACTTC.

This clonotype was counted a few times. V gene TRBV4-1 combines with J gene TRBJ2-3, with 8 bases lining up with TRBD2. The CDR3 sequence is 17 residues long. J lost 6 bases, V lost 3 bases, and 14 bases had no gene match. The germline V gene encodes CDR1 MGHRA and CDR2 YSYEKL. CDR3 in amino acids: CASSQLTSGEMQDTQYF. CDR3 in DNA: TGCGCCAGCAGCCAGTTAACTAGCGGTGAGATGCAGGATACGCAGTATTTT.

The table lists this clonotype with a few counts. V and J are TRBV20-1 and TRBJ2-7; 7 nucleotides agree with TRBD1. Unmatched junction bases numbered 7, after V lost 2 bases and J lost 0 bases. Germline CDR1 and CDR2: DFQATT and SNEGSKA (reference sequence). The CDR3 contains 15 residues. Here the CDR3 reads CSARQDGQDSYEQYF. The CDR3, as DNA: TGCAGTGCTAGACAGGATGGACAGGACTCCTACGAGCAGTACTTC.

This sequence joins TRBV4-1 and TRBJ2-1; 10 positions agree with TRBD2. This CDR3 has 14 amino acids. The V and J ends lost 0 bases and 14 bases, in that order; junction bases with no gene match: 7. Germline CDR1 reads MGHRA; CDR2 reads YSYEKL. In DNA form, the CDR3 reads TGCGCCAGCAGCCAAGATCGTCTGGGGACTAGCGAGTTCTTC. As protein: CASSQDRLGTSEFF.

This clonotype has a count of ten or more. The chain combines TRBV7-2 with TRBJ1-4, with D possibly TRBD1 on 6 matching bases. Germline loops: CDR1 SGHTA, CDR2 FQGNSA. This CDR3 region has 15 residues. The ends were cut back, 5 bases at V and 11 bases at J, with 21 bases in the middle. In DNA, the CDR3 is TGTGCCAGCAGCCCCTACAGGGATTCCTCGAATAAACTGTTTTTT. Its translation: CASSPYRDSSNKLFF.

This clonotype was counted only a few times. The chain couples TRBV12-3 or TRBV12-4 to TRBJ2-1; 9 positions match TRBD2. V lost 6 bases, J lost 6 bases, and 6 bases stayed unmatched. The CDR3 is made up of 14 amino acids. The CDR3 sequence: CASSFSGGLNEQFF. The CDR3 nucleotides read TGTGCCAGCAGCTTTAGCGGGGGTCTCAATGAGCAGTTCTTC.

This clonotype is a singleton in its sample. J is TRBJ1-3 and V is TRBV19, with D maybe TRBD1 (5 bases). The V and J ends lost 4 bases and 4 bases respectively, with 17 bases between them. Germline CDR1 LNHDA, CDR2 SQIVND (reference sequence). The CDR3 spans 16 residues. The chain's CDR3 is CASSTPGGAGGNTIYF. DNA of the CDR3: TGTGCCAGTAGTACCCCAGGAGGGGCGGGCGGAAACACCATATATTTT.

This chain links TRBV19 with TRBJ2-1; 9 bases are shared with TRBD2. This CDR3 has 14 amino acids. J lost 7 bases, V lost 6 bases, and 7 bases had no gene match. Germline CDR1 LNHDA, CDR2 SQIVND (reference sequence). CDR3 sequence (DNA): TGTGCCAGTAGCCTAGCCCTAGCGGGAAATGAGCAGTTCTTC. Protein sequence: CASSLALAGNEQFF.

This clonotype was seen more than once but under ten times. CDR3 bases: TGTGCCAGCAGTTACGGGATCCGGGGGGCTGGAAACACCATATATTTT. This encodes CASSYGIRGAGNTIYF. The chain links TRBV6-5 to TRBJ1-3, with D perhaps TRBD1 (5 bases). CDR1 and CDR2 (germline): MNHEY, SVGAGI. The V end was cut by 2 bases, the J end by 2 bases, with 13 bases between. The CDR3 is 16 amino acids.

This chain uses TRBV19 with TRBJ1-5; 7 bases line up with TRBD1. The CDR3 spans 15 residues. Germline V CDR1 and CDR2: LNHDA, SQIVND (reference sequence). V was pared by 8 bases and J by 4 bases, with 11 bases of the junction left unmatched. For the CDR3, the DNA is TGTGCCAGTCAGGACGTACCAGGGGGAAATCAGCCCCAGCATTTT. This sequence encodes CASQDVPGGNQPQHF.

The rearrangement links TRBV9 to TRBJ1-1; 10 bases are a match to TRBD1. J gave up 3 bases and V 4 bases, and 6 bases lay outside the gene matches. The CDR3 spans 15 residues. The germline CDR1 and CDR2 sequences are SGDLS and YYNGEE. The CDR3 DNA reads TGTGCCAGCAGCCCCTGGGGGACAGGGGACACTGAAGCTTTCTTT. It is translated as CASSPWGTGDTEAFF.

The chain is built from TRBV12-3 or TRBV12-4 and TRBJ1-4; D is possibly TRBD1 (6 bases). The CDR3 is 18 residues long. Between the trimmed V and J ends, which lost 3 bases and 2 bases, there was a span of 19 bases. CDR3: CASSLDTQGFATNEKLFF. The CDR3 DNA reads TGTGCCAGCAGTTTGGATACACAGGGATTTGCCACTAATGAAAAACTGTTTTTT.

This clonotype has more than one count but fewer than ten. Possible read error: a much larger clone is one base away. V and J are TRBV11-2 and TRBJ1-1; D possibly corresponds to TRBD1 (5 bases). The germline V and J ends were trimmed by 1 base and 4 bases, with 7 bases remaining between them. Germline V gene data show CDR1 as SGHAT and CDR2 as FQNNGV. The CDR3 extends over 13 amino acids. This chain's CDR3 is CASSLGGFTEAFF. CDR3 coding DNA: TGTGCCAGCAGCTTAGGGGGCTTCACTGAAGCTTTCTTT.

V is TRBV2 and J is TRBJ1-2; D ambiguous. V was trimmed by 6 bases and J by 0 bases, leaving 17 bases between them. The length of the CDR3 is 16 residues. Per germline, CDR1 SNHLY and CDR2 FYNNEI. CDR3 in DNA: TGTGCCAGCAGCGAGTTCCTTGTGACCTCTAACTATGGCTACACCTTC. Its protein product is CASSEFLVTSNYGYTF.

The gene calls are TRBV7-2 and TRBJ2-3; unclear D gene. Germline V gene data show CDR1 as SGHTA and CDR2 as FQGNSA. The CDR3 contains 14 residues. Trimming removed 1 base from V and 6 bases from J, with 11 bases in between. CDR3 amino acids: CASSLGLRLDTQYF. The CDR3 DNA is TGTGCCAGCAGCTTAGGTCTTCGGTTGGATACGCAGTATTTT. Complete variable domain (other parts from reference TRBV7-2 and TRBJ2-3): GAGVSQSPSNKVTEKGKDVELRCDPISGHTALYWYRQSLGQGLEFLIYFQGNSAPDKSGLPSDRFSAERTGGSVSTLTIQRTQQEDSAVYLCASSLGLRLDTQYFGPGTRLTVL.